This T cell receptor (beta chain) originates from a study of blood T cell repertoires in COVID-19. Study background: T cells, B-cell-depleted T cells, or PBMCs supplied cDNA or gDNA.

Generated by immunoSEQ multiplex PCR, the TCRdb table keeps only in-frame clones and is missing some. The sample yields around 200,000 clones, approximately 88% seen once. Participants' own reports of clinical history determined their cohort assignment. The sequence was obtained from a woman in her twenties or thirties who had recovered from COVID-19. The specimen sequenced was PBMCs or T cells enriched from blood (not recorded which).

The CDR3 DNA sequence: TGTGCCAGCAGCTCGGGACAGGGGGCGTCTCAGCCCCAGCATTTT. This sequence encodes CASSSGQGASQPQHF. The genes are TRBV7-8 and TRBJ1-5; 12 bases agree with TRBD1. In germline, CDR1 is SGHVS, CDR2 FQNEAQ. The CDR3 loop spans 15 amino acids. The junction had 4 bases not matched to a gene; V was cut back by 4 bases and J by 6 bases.